The clone carrying this TCR beta chain was detected only a few times. V was shortened by 6 bases and J by 0 bases, with 13 bases between the two germline ends. Germline CDR1 is SGHRS and CDR2 is YFSETQ. The CDR3 length is 15 residues. These data originate in a study of OX40 agonist ivuxolimab in advanced cancers. Method: immunoSEQ multiplex PCR; TCRdb's copy keeps in-frame clones and lacks some. The data show 60,000 to 70,000 clones, more than 65% seen once. The receptor was derived from an adult with an advanced solid tumor such as melanoma, head and neck, liver or kidney cancer. This specimen consisted of CD4+ or CD8+ T cells sorted from blood, obtained in a trial of the OX40 agonist ivuxolimab. This chain connects TRBV5-1 to TRBJ2-1; D is possibly TRBD1 or TRBD2 (5 bases each). This chain's CDR3 is CASTLGGVSYNEQFF. The CDR3, as DNA: TGCGCCAGCACCCTTGGGGGAGTCTCCTACAATGAGCAGTTCTTC.